This TCR beta chain derives from a study of Tregs in tolerant kidney transplant recipients. Study context: An approximately 3-day belatacept mixed lymphocyte reaction, sometimes plus 5-day graft donor restimulation, preceded CD4+CD25+CD127- sorting. Recipient cells were told from donor cells by antibody staining.

CDR1 is ENHRY and CDR2 is SYGVKD in the germline V gene. CDR3 length: 17 residues. Losses at the gene ends were 8 bases for V and 9 bases for J; bases not matched to a gene: 17. Overall study findings and caveats: This study did not directly address biological reproducibility.

Worth noting for this clone: Its antigen remains unidentified.

TCRdb's table, derived via immunoSEQ multiplex PCR, lists solely in-frame clones and lacks some. The data contain around 30,000 clones, roughly four fifths of them singletons. This receptor was taken from a human donor in good health. Source material: Tregs from blood cultured with allogeneic cells. The J gene is TRBJ2-2, the V gene TRBV10-3, with 11 bases aligning to TRBD2. The CDR3 DNA is TGTGCCATCCACGGGGGTAGCGGGAGGGAGGGTCTGAGGGAGCTGTTTTTT. As protein: CAIHGGSGREGLRELFF.